This TCR beta chain was retrieved from a study of PD-L1 blockade in urothelial cancer. Time point noted: peripheral blood 6 weeks after treatment start. Trimming cost V 4 bases and J 3 bases, with 15 bases left between them. The CDR3 is 16 amino acids. Germline-derived CDR1 and CDR2 are KGHSH and LQKENI. The data were produced by immunoSEQ multiplex PCR, yet TCRdb's version contains in-frame clones alone and is incomplete. Seen here are about 110,000 clones, approximately 90% observed once, and the top ten hold less than 4.5%. The source of this sequence is a man in his 60s with urothelial cancer. The source material was PBMCs, sampled around atezolizumab (anti-PD-L1) treatment. The chain couples TRBV18 to TRBJ2-2, with D tentatively TRBD2 (6 bases). In DNA, the CDR3 is TGTGCCAGCTCACTTACCGGGACTTCGGACACCGGGGAGCTGTTTTTT. This codes for CASSLTGTSDTGELFF.